A selection of T cell receptor beta chains follows, all from one sample in a study of T-cell memory formation after mild COVID-19. TCRdb recomputed calls from the 5' RACE reads with MiXCR, one row per CDR3 protein. This table has over 500,000 distinct CDR3 sequences, 15% to 20% appearing once. The material sequenced was PBMCs or a T cell subset sorted from them (not recorded which). The receptor set was obtained from an adult woman who had mild COVID-19 (a few samples of this study predate the infection). Cell type and time point are not known. Both conserved end residues are part of each CDR3. The D gene is left open where the match is weak. Not all rows give a size; the values are once, few, many and, for expanded clones, a class.

DNA: TGTGCCAGCACCCTCTGGGGTAACGAGCAGTACTTC
CDR3: CASTLWGNEQYF
V: TRBV7-8
D: .
size: once
J: TRBJ2-7

DNA: TGCGCCAGCAGCCAAGTTGCTAGCGGAGATTACGAGCAGTACTTC
CDR3: CASSQVASGDYEQYF
V: TRBV4-1
D: TRBD2
size: .
J: TRBJ2-7

DNA: TGTGCCAGCAGCGAGACTAGCGGGAGGCCCAATGAGCAGTTCTTC
CDR3: CASSETSGRPNEQFF
V: TRBV3-1
D: TRBD2
size: .
J: TRBJ2-1

DNA: TGTGCCAGCAGGACAGGGGGCGCCGGCACCGGGGAGCTGTTTTTT
CDR3: CASRTGGAGTGELFF
V: TRBV6-1
D: TRBD1
size: .
J: TRBJ2-2

DNA: TGCGGGGGCCTGGACCCTGAAGCTTTCTTT
CDR3: CGGLDPEAFF
V: TRBV29-1
D: .
size: .
J: TRBJ1-1

DNA: TGTGCCAGCAGCCAAGCCTGGCCTGGATCACCCGGGGAGCTGTTTTTT
CDR3: CASSQAWPGSPGELFF
V: TRBV3-1
D: .
size: .
J: TRBJ2-2

DNA: TGCAGCGTGCCCGGATCGGGCCGGGAGCAGTTCTTC
CDR3: CSVPGSGREQFF
V: TRBV29-1
D: .
size: .
J: TRBJ2-1

DNA: TGCGCCAGCAGCCTGGACAGGGCCGTTAATGAAAAACTGTTTTTT
CDR3: CASSLDRAVNEKLFF
V: TRBV5-1
D: TRBD1
size: .
J: TRBJ1-4

DNA: TGTGCCAGCAGCTTAGCGATGCGACCCTACGAGCAGTACTTC
CDR3: CASSLAMRPYEQYF
V: TRBV7-6
D: .
size: .
J: TRBJ2-7

DNA: TGCAGCGTTGATCCTGGGGCGGTTGAGCAGTTCTTC
CDR3: CSVDPGAVEQFF
V: TRBV29-1
D: .
size: .
J: TRBJ2-1

DNA: TGTGCCAGCAGTTTAACGGGACGGGGCTACACCTTC
CDR3: CASSLTGRGYTF
V: TRBV12-3/TRBV12-4
D: .
size: few
J: TRBJ1-2

DNA: TGTGCCAGCAGTCGACGAACAGGGGAACGGGGCGCAGGACGGTATTTT
CDR3: CASSRRTGERGAGRYF
V: TRBV6-2/TRBV6-3
D: TRBD1
size: .
J: TRBJ2-3

DNA: TGCAGCGTTGAAGGGACAGGGGGGGACACTGAAGCTTTCTTT
CDR3: CSVEGTGGDTEAFF
V: TRBV29-1
D: TRBD1
size: few
J: TRBJ1-1

DNA: TGTGCCAGCAGCACAACTATCTACGAGCAGTACTTC
CDR3: CASSTTIYEQYF
V: TRBV7-9
D: .
size: many
J: TRBJ2-7

DNA: TGTGCCAGCAGCTACCGACTAGCGGGAGGCCAAGAGACCCAGTACTTC
CDR3: CASSYRLAGGQETQYF
V: TRBV7-6
D: TRBD2
size: .
J: TRBJ2-5

DNA: TGCAGTGCTAGGCCAAGGGCCCATTACAATGAGCAGTTCTTC
CDR3: CSARPRAHYNEQFF
V: TRBV20-1
D: .
size: few
J: TRBJ2-1

DNA: TGTGCCAGCACCCAAGTGGGGAGGAAGCTCACAGATACGCAGTATTTT
CDR3: CASTQVGRKLTDTQYF
V: TRBV12-3/TRBV12-4
D: .
size: .
J: TRBJ2-3